Reported below is one TCR beta chain. Its target is unknown. These data come from a study of cytomegalovirus exposure and HLA in healthy donors. Trimming removed 11 bases from V and 1 base from J, with 17 bases in between. There are 14 residues in the CDR3. Germline CDR1 is LNHDA and CDR2 is SQIVND (reference sequence). Study-wide findings and caveats: Across donors, presence/absence analyses took sequencing depth to be roughly uniform.

A multiplex PCR was run with 60 Vbeta primers and 13 Jbeta primers. Only in-frame clones appear in the TCRdb table, and some are missing; sequencing was by immunoSEQ multiplex PCR. The sample comprises about 140,000 clones, 75% to 90% of which are singletons, and 4.5% rests with the top ten. The sequence came from a man aged 40-49 years in good health and CMV-seronegative. Material for sequencing was PBMCs. The V and J genes are TRBV19 and TRBJ2-5; weak D call: TRBD2 (6 bases). The CDR3 DNA is TGTGCCGTAAAGCCCGCGGGGAGCCAAGAGACCCAGTACTTC. It is translated as CAVKPAGSQETQYF.